This TCR beta chain was retrieved from a study of spatial heterogeneity in lung cancer. Study overall: Samples were obtained from some 70 donors, all untreated early-stage non-small cell lung cancer patients. Sequencing covered available follow-up PBMC samples collected a median of approximately 26 months after resection. Study conclusions and caveats: There were more appearances of ubiquitous expanded tumor TCRs in blood at resection than at follow-up.

From the 5' RACE reads, TCRdb called clonotypes with MiXCR, one entry per CDR3 protein. The sample yields 45,000 to 65,000 distinct CDR3 sequences, around 7.7% seen once. Regarding time point: blood at routine non-recurrence follow-up after resection. Whole RNA from tumor, nontumor lung or frozen PBMC was sequenced unsorted. CDR1 LGHDT and CDR2 YNNKEL come from the germline V gene (reference sequence). CDR3 length: 15 amino acids. Between the trimmed V and J ends, which lost 2 bases and 1 base, there was a span of 11 bases. Notes on this clonotype: Its antigen is currently unknown.

The TCR comes from a female donor with early-stage non-small cell lung cancer. This chain connects TRBV3-1 to TRBJ2-5; a weak D match, TRBD2 (5 bases). Material: PBMCs, obtained at follow-up. The CDR3 loop is CASSQPWGVQETQYF. CDR3 bases: TGTGCCAGCAGCCAACCCTGGGGAGTCCAAGAGACCCAGTACTTC.